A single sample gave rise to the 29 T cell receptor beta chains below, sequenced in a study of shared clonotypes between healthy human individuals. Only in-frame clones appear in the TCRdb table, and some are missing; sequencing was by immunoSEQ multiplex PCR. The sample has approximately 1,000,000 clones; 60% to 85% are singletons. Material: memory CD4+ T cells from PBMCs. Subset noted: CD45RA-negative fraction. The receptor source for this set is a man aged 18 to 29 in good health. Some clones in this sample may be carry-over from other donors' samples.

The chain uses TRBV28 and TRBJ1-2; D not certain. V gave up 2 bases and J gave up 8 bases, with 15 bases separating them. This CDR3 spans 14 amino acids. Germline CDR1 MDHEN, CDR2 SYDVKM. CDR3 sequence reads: CASSLGKPLHGYTF. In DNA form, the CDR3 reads TGTGCCAGCAGTTTAGGAAAACCCCTCCACGGCTACACCTTC.

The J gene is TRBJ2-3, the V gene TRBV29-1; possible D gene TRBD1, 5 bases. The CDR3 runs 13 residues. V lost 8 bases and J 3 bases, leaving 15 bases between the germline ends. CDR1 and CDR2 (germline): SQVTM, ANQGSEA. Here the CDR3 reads CSLGLPGTDTQYF. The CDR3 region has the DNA TGCAGCCTCGGCCTCCCAGGGACAGATACGCAGTATTTT.

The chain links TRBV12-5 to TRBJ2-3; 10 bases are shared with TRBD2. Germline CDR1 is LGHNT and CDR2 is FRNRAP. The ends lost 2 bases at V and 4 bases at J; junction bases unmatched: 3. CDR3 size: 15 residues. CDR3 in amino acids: CASGLSGRGPDTQYF. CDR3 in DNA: TGTGCTAGTGGTTTGAGCGGGAGGGGCCCAGATACGCAGTATTTT. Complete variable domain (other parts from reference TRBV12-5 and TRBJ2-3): DARVTQTPRHKVTEMGQEVTMRCQPILGHNTVFWYRQTMMQGLELLAYFRNRAPLDDSGMPKDRFSAEMPDATLATLKIQPSEPRDSAVYFCASGLSGRGPDTQYFGPGTRLTVL.

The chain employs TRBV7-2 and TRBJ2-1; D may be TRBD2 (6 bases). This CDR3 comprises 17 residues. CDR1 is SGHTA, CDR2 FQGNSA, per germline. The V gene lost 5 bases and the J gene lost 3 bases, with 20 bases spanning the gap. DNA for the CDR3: TGTGCCAGCAGCGCCCAACTCGGGGGACCGAACTACAATGAGCAGTTCTTC. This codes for CASSAQLGGPNYNEQFF.

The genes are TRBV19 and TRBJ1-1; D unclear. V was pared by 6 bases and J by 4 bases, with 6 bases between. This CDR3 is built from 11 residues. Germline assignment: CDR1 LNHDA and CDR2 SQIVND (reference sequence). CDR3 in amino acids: CASRLGTEAFF. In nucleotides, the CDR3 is TGTGCCAGTAGGTTGGGCACTGAAGCTTTCTTT.

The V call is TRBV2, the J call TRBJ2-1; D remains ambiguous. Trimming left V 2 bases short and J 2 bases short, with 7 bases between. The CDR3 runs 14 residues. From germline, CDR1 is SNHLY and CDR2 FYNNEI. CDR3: CASSELTAYNEQFF. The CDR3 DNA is TGTGCCAGCAGTGAATTAACAGCCTACAATGAGCAGTTCTTC.

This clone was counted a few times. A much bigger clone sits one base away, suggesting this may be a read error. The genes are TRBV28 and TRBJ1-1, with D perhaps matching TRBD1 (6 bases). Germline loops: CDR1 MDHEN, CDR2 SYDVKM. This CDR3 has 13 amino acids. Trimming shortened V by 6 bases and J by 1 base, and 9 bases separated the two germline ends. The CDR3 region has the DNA TGTGCCAGCAGGAGACAGGAGAACACTGAAGCTTTCTTT. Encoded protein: CASRRQENTEAFF.

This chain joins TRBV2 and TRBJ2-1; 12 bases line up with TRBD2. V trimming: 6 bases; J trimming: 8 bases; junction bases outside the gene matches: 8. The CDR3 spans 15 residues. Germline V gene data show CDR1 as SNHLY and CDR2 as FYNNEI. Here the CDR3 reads CASRRTSGIIDEQFF. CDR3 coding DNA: TGTGCCAGCAGACGGACTAGCGGGATAATTGATGAGCAGTTCTTC. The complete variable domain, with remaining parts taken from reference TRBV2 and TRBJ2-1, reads EPEVTQTPSHQVTQMGQEVILRCVPISNHLYFYWYRQILGQKVEFLVSFYNNEISEKSEIFDDQFSVERPDGSNFTLKIRSTKLEDSAMYFCASRRTSGIIDEQFFGPGTRLTVL.

In nucleotides, the CDR3 is TGTGCCAGCAGCTTGTTCTCCGGGGAGCTGTTTTTT. This translates into CASSLFSGELFF. The chain is built from TRBV5-6 and TRBJ2-2; D unresolved. Germline CDR1 is SGHDT and CDR2 is YYEEEE. With 1 base removed from V and 6 bases from J, the gap between germline ends came to 4 bases. The CDR3 runs to 12 residues.

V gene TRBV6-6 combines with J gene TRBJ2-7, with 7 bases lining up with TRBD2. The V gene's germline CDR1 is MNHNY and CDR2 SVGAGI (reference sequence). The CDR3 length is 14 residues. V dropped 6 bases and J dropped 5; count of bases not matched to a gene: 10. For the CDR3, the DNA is TGTGCCAGCAGGCCCGGGGGGAGAGGCCACGAGCAGTACTTC. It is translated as CASRPGGRGHEQYF.

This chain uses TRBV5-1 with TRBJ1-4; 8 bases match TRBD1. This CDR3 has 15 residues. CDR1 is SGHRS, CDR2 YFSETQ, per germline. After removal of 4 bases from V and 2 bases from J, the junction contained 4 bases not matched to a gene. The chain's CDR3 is CASSITGGTNEKLFF. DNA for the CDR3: TGCGCCAGCAGCATAACAGGGGGGACTAATGAAAAACTGTTTTTT.

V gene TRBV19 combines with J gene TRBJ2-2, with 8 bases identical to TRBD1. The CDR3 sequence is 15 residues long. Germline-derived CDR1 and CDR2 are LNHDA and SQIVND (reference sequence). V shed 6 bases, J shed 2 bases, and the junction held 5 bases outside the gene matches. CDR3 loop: CASSPTGANTGELFF. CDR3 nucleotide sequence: TGTGCCAGTAGCCCGACAGGGGCCAACACCGGGGAGCTGTTTTTT.

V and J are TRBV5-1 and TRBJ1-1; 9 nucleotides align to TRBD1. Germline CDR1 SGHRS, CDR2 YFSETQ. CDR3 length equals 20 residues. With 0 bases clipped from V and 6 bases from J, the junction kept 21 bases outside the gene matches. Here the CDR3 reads CASSLGLGTGSNPSLSEAFF. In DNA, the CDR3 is TGCGCCAGCAGCTTGGGTCTCGGGACAGGGTCGAACCCTTCATTGTCTGAAGCTTTCTTT. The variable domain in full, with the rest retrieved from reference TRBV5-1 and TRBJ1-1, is KAGVTQTPRYLIKTRGQQVTLSCSPISGHRSVSWYQQTPGQGLQFLFEYFSETQRNKGNFPGRFSGRQFSNSRSEMNVSTLELGDSALYLCASSLGLGTGSNPSLSEAFFGQGTRLTVV.

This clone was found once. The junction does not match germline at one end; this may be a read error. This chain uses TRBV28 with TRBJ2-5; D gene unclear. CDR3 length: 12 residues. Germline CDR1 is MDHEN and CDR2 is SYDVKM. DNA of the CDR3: TGCGGCGTCCAGGAGTACCAAGAGACCCAGTACTTC. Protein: CGVQEYQETQYF.

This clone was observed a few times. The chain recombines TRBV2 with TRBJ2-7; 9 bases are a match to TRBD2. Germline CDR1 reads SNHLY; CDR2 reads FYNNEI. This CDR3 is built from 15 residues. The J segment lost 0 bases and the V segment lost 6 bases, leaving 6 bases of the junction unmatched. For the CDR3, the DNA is TGTGCCAGCAGGGTGACTAGCGGAAGCTCCTACGAGCAGTACTTC. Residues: CASRVTSGSSYEQYF.

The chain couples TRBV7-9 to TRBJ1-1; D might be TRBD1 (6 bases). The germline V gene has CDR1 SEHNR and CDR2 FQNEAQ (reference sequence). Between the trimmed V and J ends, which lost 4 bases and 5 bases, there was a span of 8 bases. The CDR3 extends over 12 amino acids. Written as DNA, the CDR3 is TGTGCCAGCAGCTCCAGGGGTACTGAAGCTTTCTTT. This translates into CASSSRGTEAFF.

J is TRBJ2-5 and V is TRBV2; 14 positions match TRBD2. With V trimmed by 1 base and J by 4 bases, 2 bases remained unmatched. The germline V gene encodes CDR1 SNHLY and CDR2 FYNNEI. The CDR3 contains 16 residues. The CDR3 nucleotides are TGTGCCAGCAGTGAAGGCGGGACTAGCGGGGGAGAGACCCAGTACTTC. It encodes CASSEGGTSGGETQYF.

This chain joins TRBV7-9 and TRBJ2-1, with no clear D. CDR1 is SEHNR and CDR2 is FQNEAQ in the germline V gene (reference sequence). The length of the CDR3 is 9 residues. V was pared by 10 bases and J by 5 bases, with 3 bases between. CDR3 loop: CAINNEQFF. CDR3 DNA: TGTGCCATTAACAATGAGCAGTTCTTC.

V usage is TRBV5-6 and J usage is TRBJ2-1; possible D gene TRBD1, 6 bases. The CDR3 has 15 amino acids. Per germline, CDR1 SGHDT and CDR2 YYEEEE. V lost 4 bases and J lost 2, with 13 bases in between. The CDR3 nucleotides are TGTGCCAGCAGCGGGACAAAACTAGCCTACAATGAGCAGTTCTTC. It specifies CASSGTKLAYNEQFF.

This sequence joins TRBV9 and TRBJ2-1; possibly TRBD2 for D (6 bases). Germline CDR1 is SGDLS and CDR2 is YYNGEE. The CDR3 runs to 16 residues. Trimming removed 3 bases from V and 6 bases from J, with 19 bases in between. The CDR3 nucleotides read TGTGCCAGCAGCGAATATTCCGGGACTTTCACCAATGAGCAGTTCTTC. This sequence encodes CASSEYSGTFTNEQFF.

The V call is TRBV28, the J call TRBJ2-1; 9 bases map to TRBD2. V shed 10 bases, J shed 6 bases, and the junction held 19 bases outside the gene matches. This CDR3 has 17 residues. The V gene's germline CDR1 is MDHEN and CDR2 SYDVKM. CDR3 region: CATLGSSGTRQSNEQFF. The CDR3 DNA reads TGTGCCACGCTGGGGTCTAGCGGGACGAGACAGAGCAATGAGCAGTTCTTC.

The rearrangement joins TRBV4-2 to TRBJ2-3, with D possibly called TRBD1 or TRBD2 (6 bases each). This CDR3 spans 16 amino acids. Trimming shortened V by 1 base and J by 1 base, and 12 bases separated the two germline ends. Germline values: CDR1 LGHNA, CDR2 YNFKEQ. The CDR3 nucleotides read TGTGCCAGCAGCCAAGTCGGGGGCAGCGGCACAGATACGCAGTATTTT. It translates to CASSQVGGSGTDTQYF.

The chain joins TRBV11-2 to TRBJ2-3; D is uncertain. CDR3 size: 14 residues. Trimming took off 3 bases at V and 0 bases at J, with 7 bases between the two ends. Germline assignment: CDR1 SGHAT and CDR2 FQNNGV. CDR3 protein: CASSLVASTDTQYF. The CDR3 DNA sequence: TGTGCCAGCAGCTTGGTAGCTAGCACAGATACGCAGTATTTT.

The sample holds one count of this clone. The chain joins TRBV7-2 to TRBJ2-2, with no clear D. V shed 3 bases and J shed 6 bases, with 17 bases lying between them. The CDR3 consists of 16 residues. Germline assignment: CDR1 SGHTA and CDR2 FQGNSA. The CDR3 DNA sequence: TGTGCCAGCAGCTTGAATGGGCCCCTCAACTCCGGGGAGCTGTTTTTT. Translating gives CASSLNGPLNSGELFF.

DNA of the CDR3: TGTGCCAGCAGCTTAGGGACAGGGGGCCAAGAGACCCAGTACTTC. Its translation is CASSLGTGGQETQYF. The chain couples TRBV7-6 to TRBJ2-5, with 10 bases matching TRBD1. The germline V gene has CDR1 SGHVS and CDR2 FNYEAQ. The trim removed 1 base at V and 1 base at J, leaving 0 bases unmatched. The CDR3 extends over 15 amino acids.

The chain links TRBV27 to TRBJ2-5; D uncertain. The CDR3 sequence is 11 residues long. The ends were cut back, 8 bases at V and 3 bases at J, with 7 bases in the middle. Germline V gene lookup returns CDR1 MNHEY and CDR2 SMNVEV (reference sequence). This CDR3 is CASGTKETQYF. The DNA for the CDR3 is TGTGCCAGCGGCACTAAAGAGACCCAGTACTTC.

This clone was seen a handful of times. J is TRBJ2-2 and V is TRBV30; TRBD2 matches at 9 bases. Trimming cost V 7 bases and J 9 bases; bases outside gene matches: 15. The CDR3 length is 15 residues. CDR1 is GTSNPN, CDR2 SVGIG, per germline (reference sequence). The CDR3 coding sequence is TGTGCCTCGAACCAAGCGGGAGGTTCCTCCAGGGAGCTGTTTTTT. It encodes CASNQAGGSSRELFF. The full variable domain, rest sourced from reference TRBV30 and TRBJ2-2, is SQTIHQWPATLVQPVGSPLSLECTVEGTSNPNLYWYRQAAGRGLQLLFYSVGIGQISSEVPQNLSASRPQDRQFILSSKKLLLSDSGFYLCASNQAGGSSRELFFGEGSRLTVL.

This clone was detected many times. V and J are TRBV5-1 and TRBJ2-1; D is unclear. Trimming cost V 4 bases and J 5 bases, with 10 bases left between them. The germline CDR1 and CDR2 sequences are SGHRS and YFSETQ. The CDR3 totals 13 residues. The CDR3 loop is CASSLRQNNEQFF. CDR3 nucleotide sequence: TGCGCCAGCAGCCTAAGACAAAACAATGAGCAGTTCTTC.

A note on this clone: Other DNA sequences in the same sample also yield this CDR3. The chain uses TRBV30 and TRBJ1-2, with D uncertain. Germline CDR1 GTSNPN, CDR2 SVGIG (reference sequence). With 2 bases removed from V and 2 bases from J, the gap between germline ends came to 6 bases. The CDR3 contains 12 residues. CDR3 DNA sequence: TGTGCCTGGAGTAAGGGAAACTATGGCTACACCTTC. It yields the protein CAWSKGNYGYTF.